The 32 T cell receptor beta chains below come from one sample, sequenced in a study of blood T cells in healthy people across ages. Next came a second PCR, run for about 7 to 11 cycles, which used a sample-barcoded 5' primer along with a J-beta primer mix. Using its own MiXCR run on the 5' RACE reads, TCRdb lists one record per CDR3 protein. The data hold approximately 2,000,000 distinct CDR3 sequences, with 35% to 50% observed a single time. Source material: blood. Receptors originate from a human donor in good health.

A few counts support this clonotype. The chain links TRBV10-3 to TRBJ1-1; 7 bases align to TRBD1. There are 15 residues in the CDR3. Trimming took 6 bases from V and 3 from J; bases not matched to a gene: 10. Germline V gene lookup returns CDR1 ENHRY and CDR2 SYGVKD. CDR3 DNA sequence: TGTGCCATCAGAAATACAGGGGAAGGGTACACTGAAGCTTTCTTT. This encodes CAIRNTGEGYTEAFF.

V gene TRBV25-1 combines with J gene TRBJ2-1; D remains ambiguous. Germline values: CDR1 MGHDK, CDR2 SYGVNS. The CDR3 contains 15 residues. V lost 1 base and J 9 bases, leaving 16 bases between the germline ends. The CDR3 DNA sequence: TGTGCCAGCAGTGAATCTAGGGTCGTACCTGTTGAGCAGTTCTTC. Protein sequence: CASSESRVVPVEQFF.

The chain has TRBV7-6 and TRBJ2-3; possible D gene TRBD2, 5 bases. CDR1 is SGHVS and CDR2 is FNYEAQ in the germline V gene. Trimming cost V 5 bases and J 2 bases, with 11 bases left between them. The CDR3 contains 14 residues. CDR3 bases: TGTGCCAGCAGCGAGAAGCGGTACACAGATACGCAGTATTTT. Translating it yields CASSEKRYTDTQYF.

J is TRBJ2-7 and V is TRBV20-1; 12 positions match TRBD2. Trimming cost V 6 bases and J 4 bases; bases outside gene matches: 7. Germline CDR1 reads DFQATT; CDR2 reads SNEGSKA (reference sequence). CDR3 length: 14 residues. The CDR3 spells CSALRTSGEYEQYF. The CDR3 DNA is TGCAGTGCCCTAAGGACTAGCGGGGAGTACGAGCAGTACTTC.

A few counts support this clonotype. The CDR3 here is CASSASQGGYEQYF. Here the CDR3 DNA reads TGTGCCAGCAGTGCCTCTCAGGGAGGCTACGAGCAGTACTTC. The chain has TRBV6-1 and TRBJ2-7; TRBD2 might be the D (6 bases). The CDR3 loop spans 14 amino acids. Germline V CDR1 and CDR2: MNHNS, SASEGT. Trimming took 4 bases from V and 3 from J, leaving 13 bases between them.

The rearrangement uses TRBV20-1 and TRBJ1-2; D gene unclear. This CDR3 spans 18 amino acids. The germline V and J ends were trimmed by 0 bases and 4 bases, with 24 bases remaining between them. Per the germline V gene, CDR1 is DFQATT and CDR2 is SNEGSKA (reference sequence). The CDR3 spells CSARERFGNPGFGYGYTF. CDR3 bases: TGCAGTGCTAGAGAACGGTTCGGGAATCCAGGCTTTGGCTATGGCTACACCTTC.

The chain combines TRBV27 with TRBJ2-7; 7 bases are a match to TRBD1. The V and J ends lost 5 bases and 1 base, in that order; junction bases with no gene match: 11. This CDR3 contains 16 residues. CDR1 and CDR2 (germline): MNHEY, SMNVEV (reference sequence). CDR3 in DNA: TGTGCCAGCAGTCCTAATGGACAGGAAGCTTCCTACGAGCAGTACTTC. Translation: CASSPNGQEASYEQYF.

V usage is TRBV9 and J usage is TRBJ1-1; D is possibly TRBD1 (5 bases). Germline loops: CDR1 SGDLS, CDR2 YYNGEE. There are 15 residues in the CDR3. V shed 2 bases and J shed 1 base, with 12 bases lying between them. CDR3 region: CASSVGPLPNTEAFF. The DNA for the CDR3 is TGTGCCAGCAGCGTGGGACCGTTGCCGAACACTGAAGCTTTCTTT.

This clonotype was counted a single time. The genes are TRBV6-1 and TRBJ1-1; D uncertain. The CDR3 contains 13 residues. V was pared by 0 bases and J by 11 bases, with 13 bases between. The germline CDR1 and CDR2 sequences are MNHNS and SASEGT. CDR3 nucleotides: TGTGCCAGCAGTGAAGCGCCTCGGATTGCGGCTTTCTTT. Translated, it gives CASSEAPRIAAFF.

This clonotype appeared a few times. V gene TRBV4-1 combines with J gene TRBJ1-5, with D possibly matching TRBD1 (6 bases). The V end was cut by 3 bases, the J end by 0 bases, with 15 bases between. CDR3 length: 17 amino acids. Germline V CDR1 and CDR2: MGHRA, YSYEKL. CDR3 coding DNA: TGCGCCAGCAGCCACGCCCGGACAGAATATAGCAATCAGCCCCAGCATTTT. Its protein product is CASSHARTEYSNQPQHF.

The CDR3 spells CASRTGPLKQETQYF. The CDR3 region has the DNA TGTGCCAGCAGAACAGGACCCCTAAAGCAAGAGACCCAGTACTTC. This chain uses TRBV2 with TRBJ2-5, with a possible D match to TRBD1 (5 bases). The CDR3 runs 15 residues. Germline V lookup: CDR1 SNHLY, CDR2 FYNNEI. V was trimmed by 6 bases and J by 2 bases, leaving 16 bases between them.

Worth noting for this clonotype: Sequence at one end of the junction differs from germline and may be a read error. The J gene is TRBJ1-1, the V gene TRBV6-5; perhaps TRBD1 as D (6 bases). This CDR3 region has 12 residues. Germline V gives CDR1 MNHEY, CDR2 SVGAGI. The chain's CDR3 is CACSPQGIEAFF. DNA for the CDR3: TGTGCCTGCAGCCCTCAGGGGATTGAAGCTTTCTTT.

The V call is TRBV7-2, the J call TRBJ1-5, with 8 bases lining up with TRBD1. The ends lost 4 bases at V and 6 bases at J; junction bases unmatched: 8. There are 15 residues in the CDR3. From germline, CDR1 is SGHTA and CDR2 FQGNSA. The CDR3 DNA reads as TGTGCCAGCAGCTCCCGACAGGGGCTGGGTCAGCCCCAGCATTTT. Its protein product is CASSSRQGLGQPQHF.

In the case of this clonotype: Relative to the germline gene, one junction end is altered; a read error may explain this. This chain joins TRBV6-2 or TRBV6-3 and TRBJ2-7, with 10 bases identical to TRBD1. The germline CDR1 and CDR2 sequences are MNHEY and SVGEGT. The CDR3 runs to 15 residues. The CDR3 DNA sequence: TGTGCCGGCAGGCGACAGGGGGCTTTGGACCTCGAGCAGTACTTC. Its protein product is CAGRRQGALDLEQYF.

This clonotype came up a few times. The rearrangement uses TRBV5-1 and TRBJ2-1; D unclear. The CDR3 loop spans 10 amino acids. Trimming left V 7 bases short and J 8 bases short, with 7 bases between. The germline V gene encodes CDR1 SGHRS and CDR2 YFSETQ. The CDR3 is CASGDYEQFF. CDR3 nucleotide sequence: TGCGCCAGCGGGGATTATGAGCAGTTCTTC.

This clonotype was counted at least ten times. The rearrangement links TRBV24-1 to TRBJ2-5; no firm D call. The germline gives CDR1 KGHDR, CDR2 SFDVKD. V lost 4 bases to trimming and J lost 2 bases, with 10 bases between them. The CDR3 runs to 14 residues. CDR3: CATSDHLRQETQYF. CDR3 DNA: TGTGCCACCAGTGACCACCTCAGGCAAGAGACCCAGTACTTC.

The V call is TRBV5-1, the J call TRBJ2-2, with unresolved D. Germline V gives CDR1 SGHRS, CDR2 YFSETQ. The CDR3 consists of 14 residues. V lost 1 base to trimming and J lost 7 bases, with 11 bases between them. The CDR3 coding sequence is TGCGCCAGCAGCTTGAGGTGGGCGGACGGGGAGCTGTTTTTT. Protein product: CASSLRWADGELFF. Full variable domain (missing parts from reference TRBV5-1 and TRBJ2-2): KAGVTQTPRYLIKTRGQQVTLSCSPISGHRSVSWYQQTPGQGLQFLFEYFSETQRNKGNFPGRFSGRQFSNSRSEMNVSTLELGDSALYLCASSLRWADGELFFGEGSRLTVL.

In this sample, this clonotype turned up a few times. The V and J genes are TRBV4-1 and TRBJ2-3, with unresolved D. Germline values: CDR1 MGHRA, CDR2 YSYEKL. The CDR3 runs to 15 residues. V shed 4 bases and J shed 2 bases, with 13 bases lying between them. Here the CDR3 reads CASSPGPLNTDTQYF. CDR3 coding DNA: TGCGCCAGCAGCCCTGGCCCTCTTAACACAGATACGCAGTATTTT.

In the case of this clonotype: One end of the junction does not line up with germline, which may come from a read error. The chain uses TRBV25-1 and TRBJ1-4; a possible D gene is TRBD1 (5 bases). The CDR3 totals 17 residues. Germline V CDR1 and CDR2: MGHDK, SYGVNS. The CDR3 protein is CASSEFTGDGIDEKRFF. The CDR3 DNA reads as TGTGCCAGCAGTGAATTCACAGGTGACGGGATTGATGAAAAACGGTTTTTT.

Only a few counts were recorded for this clonotype. The J gene is TRBJ2-5, the V gene TRBV7-6; possibly TRBD2 for D (5 bases). V was cut by 3 bases and J by 4 bases, with 12 bases left in between. The germline V gene has CDR1 SGHVS and CDR2 FNYEAQ. The CDR3 spans 14 residues. The CDR3 region is CASSFLMGAETQYF. CDR3 nucleotide sequence: TGTGCCAGCAGCTTCCTTATGGGAGCAGAGACCCAGTACTTC.

This clonotype was picked up a small number of times. This chain joins TRBV7-8 and TRBJ2-1; D gene ambiguous. Trimming took 4 bases from V and 10 from J, leaving 11 bases between them. This CDR3 contains 12 residues. Germline lookup yields CDR1 SGHVS and CDR2 FQNEAQ. CDR3 DNA sequence: TGTGCCAGCAGCTCCCCCAAATCCGAGCAGTTCTTC. It codes for CASSSPKSEQFF.

The V and J genes are TRBV20-1 and TRBJ2-6; possible D gene TRBD1, 5 bases. The CDR3 spans 15 residues. CDR1 and CDR2 from the germline V gene are DFQATT and SNEGSKA (reference sequence). Trimming took 6 bases from V and 0 from J, leaving 12 bases between them. CDR3 protein: CSAATGLSGANVLTF. The CDR3 DNA sequence: TGCAGTGCCGCCACAGGTCTCTCTGGGGCCAACGTCCTGACTTTC.

The chain employs TRBV3-1 and TRBJ1-5, with D perhaps TRBD1 (6 bases). Trimming pared 0 bases from V and 3 bases from J, leaving 9 bases between. Germline V lookup: CDR1 LGHDT, CDR2 YNNKEL (reference sequence). CDR3 length equals 15 residues. CDR3 amino acids: CASSQDGQHNQPQHF. DNA for the CDR3: TGTGCCAGCAGCCAAGATGGACAGCACAATCAGCCCCAGCATTTT. The full variable domain, in which reference TRBV3-1 and TRBJ1-5 provide the parts outside the CDR3, is DTAVSQTPKYLVTQMGNDKSIKCEQNLGHDTMYWYKQDSKKFLKIMFSYNNKELIINETVPNRFSPKSPDKAHLNLHINSLELGDSAVYFCASSQDGQHNQPQHFGDGTRLSIL.

The J gene is TRBJ2-7, the V gene TRBV28; 10 nucleotides line up with TRBD1. The CDR3 is made up of 18 amino acids. J was trimmed by 1 base and V by 8 bases; bases with no gene match: 17. Germline-derived CDR1 and CDR2 are MDHEN and SYDVKM. Here the CDR3 reads CASANFSPGTGDSYEQYF. The CDR3 DNA is TGTGCCAGCGCCAACTTCTCTCCCGGGACAGGGGATTCCTACGAGCAGTACTTC.

This clonotype was counted a few times. The chain recombines TRBV6-2 or TRBV6-3 with TRBJ2-4, with D perhaps TRBD1 (6 bases). The CDR3 covers 14 residues. Germline values: CDR1 MNHEY, CDR2 SVGEGT. The germline V and J ends were trimmed by 9 bases and 1 base, with 13 bases remaining between them. CDR3 nucleotides: TGTGCCAGTGCCAGGGGTTCGGCCAAAAACATTCAGTACTTC. Residues: CASARGSAKNIQYF.

This clonotype has just a few counts. This chain connects TRBV10-3 to TRBJ1-2; TRBD1 might be the D (5 bases). V lost 6 bases and J lost 6, with 14 bases in between. CDR1 is ENHRY and CDR2 is SYGVKD in the germline V gene. This CDR3 is built from 13 residues. This CDR3 reads CAIRGDRQNGYTF. The CDR3 DNA is TGTGCCATCAGGGGGGACCGGCAAAATGGCTACACCTTC.

The chain is built from TRBV7-2 and TRBJ2-1; TRBD2 might be the D (5 bases). This CDR3 is built from 18 residues. V was trimmed by 5 bases and J by 1 base, leaving 21 bases between them. Germline V gene data show CDR1 as SGHTA and CDR2 as FQGNSA. In DNA, the CDR3 is TGTGCCAGCAGCACTAATCGGGCCCCCCGGGGTTCCTACAATGAGCAGTTCTTC. This translates into CASSTNRAPRGSYNEQFF.

This clonotype was recorded many times. Germline and junction disagree at one end, which may indicate a read error. The rearrangement joins TRBV5-1 to TRBJ2-1; 9 bases map to TRBD2. The germline gives CDR1 SGHRS, CDR2 YFSETQ. The CDR3 is 15 amino acids. The CDR3 loop is CASSLVSGGAYEQFF. The CDR3, as DNA: TGTGCCAGCAGCTTAGTTAGCGGGGGAGCCTATGAGCAGTTCTTC.

Regarding this clonotype: The junction departs from the called germline gene at one end, perhaps through a read error. Here the CDR3 DNA reads TGTGCCAGCAGTTTCATCGGGGGGTGGCGCAATGAGCGGTTCTTC. It translates to CASSFIGGWRNERFF. The chain uses TRBV12-3 or TRBV12-4 and TRBJ2-1, with 7 bases lining up with TRBD2. The CDR3 has 15 amino acids.

The V gene is TRBV5-1, the J gene TRBJ2-5; D is possibly TRBD2 (6 bases). Trimming removed 4 bases at V and 5 bases at J, with 21 bases between. Germline CDR1 and CDR2: SGHRS and YFSETQ. CDR3 size: 16 residues. CDR3 amino acids: CASSTGLRVRVETQYF. The CDR3 DNA follows: TGCGCCAGCAGCACGGGACTCCGGGTGAGAGTTGAGACCCAGTACTTC.

The chain employs TRBV4-3 and TRBJ2-5; 9 bases fit TRBD1. The length of the CDR3 is 18 residues. Germline assignment: CDR1 LGHNA and CDR2 YSLEER. Trimming removed 5 bases from V and 6 bases from J; junction bases left unmatched: 19. CDR3 loop: CASSADYSGTGRVKTQYF. DNA of the CDR3: TGCGCCAGCAGCGCCGACTATTCAGGGACAGGGCGCGTAAAGACCCAGTACTTC.

This clonotype came up many times. The J gene is TRBJ1-2, the V gene TRBV20-1, with TRBD1 matching over 9 bases. V lost 1 base and J lost 8; bases outside the gene matches: 2. Per the germline V gene, CDR1 is DFQATT and CDR2 is SNEGSKA (reference sequence). This CDR3 comprises 12 residues. Written as DNA, the CDR3 is TGCAGTGCTAGAGGACAGGGGGGCGGCTACACCTTC. It specifies CSARGQGGGYTF.